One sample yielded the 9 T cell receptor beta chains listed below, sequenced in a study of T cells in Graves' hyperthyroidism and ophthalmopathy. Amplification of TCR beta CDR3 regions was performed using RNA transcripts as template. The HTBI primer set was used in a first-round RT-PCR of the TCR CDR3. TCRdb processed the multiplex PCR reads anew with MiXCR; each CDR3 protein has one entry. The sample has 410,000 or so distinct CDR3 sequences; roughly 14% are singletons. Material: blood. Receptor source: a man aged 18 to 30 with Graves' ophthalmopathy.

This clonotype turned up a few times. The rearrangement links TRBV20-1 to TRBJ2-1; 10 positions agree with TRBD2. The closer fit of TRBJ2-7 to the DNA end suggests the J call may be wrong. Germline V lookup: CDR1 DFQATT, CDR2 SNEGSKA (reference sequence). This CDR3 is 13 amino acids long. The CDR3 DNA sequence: TGCAGTGTAAAGCGGGGGGGATACAATGAGCAGTACTTC. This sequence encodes CSVKRGGYNEQYF.

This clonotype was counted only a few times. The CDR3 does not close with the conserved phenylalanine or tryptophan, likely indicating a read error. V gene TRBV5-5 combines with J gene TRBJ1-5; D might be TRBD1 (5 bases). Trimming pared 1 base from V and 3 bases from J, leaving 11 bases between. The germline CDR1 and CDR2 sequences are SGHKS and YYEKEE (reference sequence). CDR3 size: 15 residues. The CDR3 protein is CASSLPGGTNQPQHL. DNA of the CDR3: TGTGCCAGCAGCTTGCCCGGGGGGACCAATCAGCCCCAGCATCTT.

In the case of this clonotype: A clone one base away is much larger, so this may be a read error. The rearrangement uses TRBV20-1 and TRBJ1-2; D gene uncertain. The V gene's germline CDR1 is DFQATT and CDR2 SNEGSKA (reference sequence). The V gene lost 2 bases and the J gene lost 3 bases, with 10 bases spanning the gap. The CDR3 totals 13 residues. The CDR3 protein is CSARRGPDYGYTF. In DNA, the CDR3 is TGCAGTGCTAGAAGAGGACCTGACTATGGCTACACCTTC.

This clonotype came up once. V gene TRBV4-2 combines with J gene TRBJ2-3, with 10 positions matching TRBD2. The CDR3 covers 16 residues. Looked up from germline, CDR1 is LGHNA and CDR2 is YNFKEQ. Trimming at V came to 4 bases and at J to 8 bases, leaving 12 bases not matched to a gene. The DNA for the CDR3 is TGTGCCAGCAGCCGAGATTGGAGCGGGGGGGCGGGTACGCAGTATTTT. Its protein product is CASSRDWSGGAGTQYF.

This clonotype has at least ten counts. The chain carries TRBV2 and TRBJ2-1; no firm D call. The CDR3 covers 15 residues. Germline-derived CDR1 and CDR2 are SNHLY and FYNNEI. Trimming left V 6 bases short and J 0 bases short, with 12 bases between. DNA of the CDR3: TGTGCCAGCAGCATTATGACGAGCTCCTACAATGAGCAGTTCTTC. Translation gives CASSIMTSSYNEQFF.

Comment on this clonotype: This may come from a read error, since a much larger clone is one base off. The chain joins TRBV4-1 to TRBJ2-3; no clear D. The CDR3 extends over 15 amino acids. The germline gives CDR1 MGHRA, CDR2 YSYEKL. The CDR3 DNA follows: TGCGTCAGCAGCCTCAATCCCGGGAGCACAGATACGCAGTATTTT. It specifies CVSSLNPGSTDTQYF.

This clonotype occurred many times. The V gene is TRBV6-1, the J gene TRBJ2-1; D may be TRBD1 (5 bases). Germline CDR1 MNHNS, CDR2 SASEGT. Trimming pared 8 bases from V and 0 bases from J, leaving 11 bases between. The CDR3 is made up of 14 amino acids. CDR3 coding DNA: TGTGCCAGCGGGGCGGAGAGCTCCTACAATGAGCAGTTCTTC. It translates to CASGAESSYNEQFF.

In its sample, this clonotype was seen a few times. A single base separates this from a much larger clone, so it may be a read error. The CDR3 DNA is TGTGCCAGCAGATCCACAGGAAAATCCTGTGGCTACACCTTC. Translation gives CASRSTGKSCGYTF. This sequence joins TRBV12-3 or TRBV12-4 and TRBJ1-2, with D perhaps matching TRBD1 (5 bases). CDR3 length: 14 amino acids. The ends were cut back, 6 bases at V and 7 bases at J, with 18 bases in the middle.

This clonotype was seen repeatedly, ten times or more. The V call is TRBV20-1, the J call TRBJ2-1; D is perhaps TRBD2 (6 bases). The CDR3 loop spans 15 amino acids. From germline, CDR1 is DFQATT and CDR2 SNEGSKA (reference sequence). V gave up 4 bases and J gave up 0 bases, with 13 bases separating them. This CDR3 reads CSATRGESSYNEQFF. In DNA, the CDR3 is TGCAGTGCTACACGCGGGGAGAGCTCCTACAATGAGCAGTTCTTC.